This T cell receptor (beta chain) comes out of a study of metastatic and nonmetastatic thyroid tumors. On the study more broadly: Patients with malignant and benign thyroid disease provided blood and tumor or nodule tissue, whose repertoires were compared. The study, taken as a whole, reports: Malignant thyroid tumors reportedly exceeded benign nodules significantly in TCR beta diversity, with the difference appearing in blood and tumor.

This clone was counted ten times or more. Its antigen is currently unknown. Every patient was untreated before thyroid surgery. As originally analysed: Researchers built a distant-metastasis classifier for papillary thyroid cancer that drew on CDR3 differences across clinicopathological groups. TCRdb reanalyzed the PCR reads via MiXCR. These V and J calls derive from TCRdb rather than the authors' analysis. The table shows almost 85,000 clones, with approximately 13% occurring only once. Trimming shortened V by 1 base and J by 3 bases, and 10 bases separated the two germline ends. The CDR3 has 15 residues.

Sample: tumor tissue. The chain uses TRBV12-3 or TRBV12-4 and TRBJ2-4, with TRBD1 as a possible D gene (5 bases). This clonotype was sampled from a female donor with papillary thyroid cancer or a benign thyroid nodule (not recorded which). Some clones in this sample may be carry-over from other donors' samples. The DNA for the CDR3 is TGTGCCAGCAGTTTAGGGGGCGAGCACAAAAACATTCAGTACTTC. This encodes CASSLGGEHKNIQYF.